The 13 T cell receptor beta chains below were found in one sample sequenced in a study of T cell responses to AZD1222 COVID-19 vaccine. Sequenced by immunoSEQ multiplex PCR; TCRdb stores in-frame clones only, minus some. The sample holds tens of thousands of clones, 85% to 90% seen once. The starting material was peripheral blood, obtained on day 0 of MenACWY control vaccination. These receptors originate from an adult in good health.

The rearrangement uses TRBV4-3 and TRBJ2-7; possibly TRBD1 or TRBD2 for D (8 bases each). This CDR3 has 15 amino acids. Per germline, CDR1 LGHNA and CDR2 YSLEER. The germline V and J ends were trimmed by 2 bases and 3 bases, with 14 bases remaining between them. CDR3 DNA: TGCGCCAGCAGCCAATTTAGCGGGACAGGCTACGAGCAGTACTTC. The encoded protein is CASSQFSGTGYEQYF.

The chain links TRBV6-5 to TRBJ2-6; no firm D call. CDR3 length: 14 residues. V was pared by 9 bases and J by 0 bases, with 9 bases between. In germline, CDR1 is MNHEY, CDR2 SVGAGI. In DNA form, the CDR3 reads TGTGCCAGTACCGAAAGCTCTGGGGCCAACGTCCTGACTTTC. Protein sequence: CASTESSGANVLTF.

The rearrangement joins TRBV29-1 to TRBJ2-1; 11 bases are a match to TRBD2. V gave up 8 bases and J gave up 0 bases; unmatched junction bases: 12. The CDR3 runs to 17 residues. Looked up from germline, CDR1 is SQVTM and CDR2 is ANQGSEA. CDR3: CSSLGTSGTSSYNEQFF. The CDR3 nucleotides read TGCAGCTCCCTGGGGACTAGCGGAACAAGCTCCTACAATGAGCAGTTCTTC.

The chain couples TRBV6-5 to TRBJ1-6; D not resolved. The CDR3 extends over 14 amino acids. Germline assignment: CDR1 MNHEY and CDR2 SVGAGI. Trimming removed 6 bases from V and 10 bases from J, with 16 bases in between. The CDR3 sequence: CASSDPGPGSPLHF. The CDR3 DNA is TGTGCCAGCAGCGACCCAGGCCCGGGGTCACCCCTCCACTTT.

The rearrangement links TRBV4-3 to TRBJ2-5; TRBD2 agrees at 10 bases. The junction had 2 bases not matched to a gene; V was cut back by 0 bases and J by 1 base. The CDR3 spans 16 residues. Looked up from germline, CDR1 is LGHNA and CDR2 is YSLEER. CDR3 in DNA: TGCGCCAGCAGCCAAGATAGACTAGCGGGCCAAGAGACCCAGTACTTC. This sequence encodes CASSQDRLAGQETQYF.

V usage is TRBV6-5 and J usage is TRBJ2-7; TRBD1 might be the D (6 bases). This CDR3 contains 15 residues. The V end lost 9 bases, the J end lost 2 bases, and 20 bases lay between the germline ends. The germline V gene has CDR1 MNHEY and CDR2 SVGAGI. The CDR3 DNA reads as TGTGCCAGTGGGCTGGGGGCGGGCGTCCCCTACGAGCAGTACTTC. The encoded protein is CASGLGAGVPYEQYF.

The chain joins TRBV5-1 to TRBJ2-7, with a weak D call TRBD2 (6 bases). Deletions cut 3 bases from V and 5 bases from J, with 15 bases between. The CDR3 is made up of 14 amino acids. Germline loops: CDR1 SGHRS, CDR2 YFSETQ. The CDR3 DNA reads TGCGCCAGCAGCTCGGGAGAAGGAGGGGACGAGCAGTACTTC. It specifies CASSSGEGGDEQYF.

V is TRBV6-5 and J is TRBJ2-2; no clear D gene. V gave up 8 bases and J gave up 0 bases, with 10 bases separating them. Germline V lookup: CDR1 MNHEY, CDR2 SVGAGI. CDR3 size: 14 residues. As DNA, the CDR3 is TGTGCCAGCCGGCGGCAGGCGAACACCGGGGAGCTGTTTTTT. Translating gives CASRRQANTGELFF.

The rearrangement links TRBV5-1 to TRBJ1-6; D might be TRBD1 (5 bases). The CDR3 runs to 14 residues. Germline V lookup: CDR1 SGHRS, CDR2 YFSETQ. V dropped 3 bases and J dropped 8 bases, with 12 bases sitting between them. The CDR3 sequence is CASSWGVNDSPLHF. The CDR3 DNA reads TGCGCCAGCAGCTGGGGGGTGAACGATTCACCCCTCCACTTT.

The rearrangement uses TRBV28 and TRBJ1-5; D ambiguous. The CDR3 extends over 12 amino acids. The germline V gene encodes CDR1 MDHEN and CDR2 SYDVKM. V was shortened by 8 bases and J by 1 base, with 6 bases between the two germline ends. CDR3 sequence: CASLGSNQPQHF. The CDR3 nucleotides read TGTGCCAGCCTAGGGAGCAATCAGCCCCAGCATTTT.

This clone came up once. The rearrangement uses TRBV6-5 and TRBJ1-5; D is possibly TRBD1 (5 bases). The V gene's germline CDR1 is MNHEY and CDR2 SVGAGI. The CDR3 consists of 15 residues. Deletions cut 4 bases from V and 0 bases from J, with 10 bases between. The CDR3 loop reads CASSWGRYSNQPQHF. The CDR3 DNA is TGTGCCAGCAGTTGGGGACGTTATAGCAATCAGCCCCAGCATTTT.

CDR3 protein: CASSPRTSGSNTGELFF. The CDR3 DNA follows: TGCGCCAGCAGCCCTCGGACTAGCGGCTCGAACACCGGGGAGCTGTTTTTT. This chain connects TRBV5-1 to TRBJ2-2; TRBD2 agrees at 10 bases. CDR1 is SGHRS and CDR2 is YFSETQ in the germline V gene. This CDR3 has 17 residues. The ends lost 4 bases at V and 0 bases at J; junction bases unmatched: 6.

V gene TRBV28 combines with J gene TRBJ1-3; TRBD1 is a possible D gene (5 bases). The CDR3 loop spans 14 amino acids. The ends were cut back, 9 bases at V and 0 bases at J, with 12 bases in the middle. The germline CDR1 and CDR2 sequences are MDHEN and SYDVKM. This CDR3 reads CASRWGRSGNTIYF. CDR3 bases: TGTGCCAGTCGATGGGGCCGCTCTGGAAACACCATATATTTT.